Included here is one T cell receptor (beta chain) sequence, with context. The specificity of this receptor is unknown. CDR3 length: 16 amino acids, cysteine to phenylalanine. DNA for this receptor is not on file. As encoded in the germline V gene (reference sequence), CDR1 is SEHNR while CDR2 is FQNEAQ. This entry belongs to a study of monozygotic twins with inflammatory bowel disease (dated by TCRdb to about 2019). In terms of the full investigation: A total of approximately 30 monozygotic twin pairs were included in the full study, comprising nine German pairs (four IBD-concordant, five IBD-discordant) and 19 IBD-discordant Danish pairs. Within discordant pairs, disease-associated traits were sought mainly by comparing IBD patients with their genetically identical healthy co-twins. Each individual had, on average, about 151 000 unique TCRalpha sequences and 181 000 unique TCRbeta sequences available for analysis.

What the work shows at the level of the full study, not this receptor alone: Compared with healthy twins, IBD patients had fewer clonotypes in common with other individuals, a difference most pronounced in patients showing signs of disease activity. Measured by the inverse Simpson index, TCRbeta repertoire diversity was lower in IBD patients than in their healthy co-twins. Different T cell subtypes could not be distinguished in the analysis. Because patients were on differing immunosuppressive treatments, the repertoires may have picked up extra background noise and inter-individual variability. No difference in repertoire similarity was observed between concordant and discordant twins, possibly owing to limited statistical power. The results gave no support for a single strong signal or clonotype linked to IBD.

Library construction relied on 5' RACE. Preparation of each TCR library used 3,000 to 4,000 ng of total RNA. For each sample, cDNA synthesis with SMARTScribe reverse transcriptase was split into eight separate reactions. During cDNA synthesis, template switching introduced unique molecular identifiers that contained a 6-nucleotide sample barcode. Two nested PCRs of roughly 16 and 10 cycles amplified the TCRalpha and TCRbeta cDNA, and bead purification followed each PCR. Before amplification, the cDNA was treated with uracil DNA-glycosylase and purified using the QIAquick PCR purification kit. The second PCR was the step at which Illumina TruSeq-compatible adapters and sample-specific barcodes were added. TapeStation and Qubit were used to check library quality and concentration, and 5 to 6.5 ng of each library was pooled. Sequencing of pooled libraries was carried out on an Illumina HiSeq2500 single-index Rapid Run using 2 x 100 bp reads and custom sequencing primers. Concerning the study's data processing: PCR and sequencing errors were corrected by UMI-based consensus assembly using MiGEC version 1.2.6. MiXCR version 2.1.1 was used to carry out V(D)J alignment, clonotype assembly and CDR3 extraction. To normalise gene usage, clonotype sharing and MAIT/NKT TCR abundance, the top 1000, 10 000 and 20 000 clonotypes in each sample were analysed. Diversity was computed as the inverse Simpson index with the vegan R package after downsampling to 27 000 UMIs. Paired Mann-Whitney U tests were applied to discordant twin pairs, and Benjamini-Hochberg correction was used for multiple testing. After TCRdb reprocessed the reads, each CDR3 protein sequence was kept as one row, without DNA. These V and J calls are TCRdb output, not the study's own analysis. The sample's table lists a count of about 43,000 distinct CDR3 sequences. Of the sample, less than 6.5% is held by the ten largest clones.

From each donor, a roughly 2.3 ml peripheral blood sample was drawn into PAXgene tubes and stored at -80 degrees C. Without any T cell sorting, total RNA was extracted from whole blood using the PAXgene blood miRNA kit on an automated QIAcube. Peripheral blood from monozygotic twin pairs who were concordant or discordant for inflammatory bowel disease underwent deep TCRalpha and TCRbeta repertoire profiling using unique molecular barcoding. Smoking habits were recorded for all twin pairs, with individuals classified as current, former or never smokers. The sequenced sample was blood. The receptor comes from a human donor with ulcerative colitis or Crohn's disease, or a healthy co-twin of an affected twin (not recorded which). The chain uses TRBV7-9 and TRBJ1-6; TCRdb names TRBD1, which stays unverified in the absence of DNA. The CDR3 here reads CASSPQVGSPNSPLHF.